A single sample gave rise to the 30 T cell receptor beta chains below, sequenced in a study of blood T cell repertoires in COVID-19. Sequencing was performed with immunoSEQ multiplex PCR; in TCRdb, only in-frame clones are kept and a portion is missing. The table lists 75,000 to 90,000 clones, around four fifths of them singletons, with over 15% in the top ten. The sequenced sample was peripheral blood. The receptors stem from a man at least 80 years old with active or convalescent COVID-19.

This chain connects TRBV7-2 to TRBJ1-4; no reliable D call. Trimming took off 5 bases at V and 1 base at J, with 8 bases between the two ends. The CDR3 spans 14 residues. The germline gives CDR1 SGHTA, CDR2 FQGNSA. The CDR3 nucleotides are TGTGCCAGCAGCCTCGGGGTAACTAATGAAAAACTGTTTTTT. Its protein is CASSLGVTNEKLFF.

In this sample, this clone turned up once. This chain links TRBV28 with TRBJ1-1; TRBD1 might be the D (6 bases). V lost 6 bases and J lost 3, with 11 bases in between. This CDR3 region has 13 residues. Looked up from germline, CDR1 is MDHEN and CDR2 is SYDVKM. The CDR3: CASRIQGDTEAFF. In DNA, the CDR3 is TGTGCCAGCAGAATACAGGGTGACACTGAAGCTTTCTTT.

The chain uses TRBV5-4 and TRBJ1-4; a possible D gene is TRBD1 (5 bases). Germline values: CDR1 SGHNT, CDR2 YYREEE (reference sequence). Trimming removed 0 bases from V and 6 bases from J, with 9 bases in between. The CDR3 is 14 amino acids. CDR3 amino acids: CASSLGGADEKLFF. CDR3 nucleotide sequence: TGTGCCAGCAGCTTGGGGGGCGCCGATGAAAAACTGTTTTTT.

The chain employs TRBV7-2 and TRBJ2-6; the D gene is possibly TRBD1 (6 bases). Trimming removed 4 bases from V and 0 bases from J, with 19 bases in between. Germline assignment: CDR1 SGHTA and CDR2 FQGNSA. The CDR3 is 19 amino acids. The CDR3 reads CASSSLYLGTHSGANVLTF. In DNA form, the CDR3 reads TGTGCCAGCAGCTCGCTCTATTTGGGGACACACTCTGGGGCCAACGTCCTGACTTTC.

This clone was counted once. This chain links TRBV4-1 with TRBJ1-1; D is unresolved. The V and J ends lost 0 bases and 1 base respectively, with 3 bases between them. This CDR3 contains 13 residues. Germline CDR1 reads MGHRA; CDR2 reads YSYEKL. CDR3 protein: CASSQDRNTEAFF. The DNA of the CDR3 is TGCGCCAGCAGCCAAGATCGGAACACTGAAGCTTTCTTT.

This clone was detected many times. This chain joins TRBV19 and TRBJ2-5; no clear D. V was pared by 6 bases and J by 5 bases, with 19 bases between. Germline V lookup: CDR1 LNHDA, CDR2 SQIVND (reference sequence). The CDR3 length is 15 residues. The CDR3 DNA is TGTGCCAGTAGCCTGATAGCACATCTCGGGGAGACCCAGTACTTC. It encodes CASSLIAHLGETQYF.

J is TRBJ2-1 and V is TRBV7-9, with 9 bases identical to TRBD1. V shed 6 bases and J 6 bases; nucleotides not matched to a gene: 6. CDR1 and CDR2 from the germline V gene are SEHNR and FQNEAQ (reference sequence). The CDR3 spans 14 residues. CDR3: CASRSGQGGNEQFF. The CDR3 DNA sequence: TGTGCCAGCAGGTCGGGACAGGGTGGCAATGAGCAGTTCTTC.

The DNA for the CDR3 is TGTGCCACCAGTGATCTGGAGAGTCAGCCCCAGCATTTT. Encoded protein: CATSDLESQPQHF. J is TRBJ1-5 and V is TRBV24-1; D uncertain. Germline-derived CDR1 and CDR2 are KGHDR and SFDVKD. There are 13 residues in the CDR3. V was shortened by 3 bases and J by 6 bases, with 8 bases between the two germline ends.

The chain carries TRBV28 and TRBJ2-7; 10 bases are a match to TRBD1. The V gene's germline CDR1 is MDHEN and CDR2 SYDVKM. The CDR3 sequence is 15 residues long. The V segment lost 3 bases and the J segment 2 bases; nucleotides outside the gene matches: 4. CDR3 DNA: TGTGCCAGCAGTTTTTCAGGGACAGGGGCCTACGAGCAGTACGTC. Protein product: CASSFSGTGAYEQYV.

This chain links TRBV6-7 with TRBJ2-7; D may be TRBD1 (5 bases). TRBV6-7 is an ORF, with its function uncertain. The CDR3 has 15 amino acids. Trimming removed 7 bases from V and 4 bases from J, with 20 bases in between. The CDR3 spells CASKGKDNERYEQYV. CDR3 bases: TGTGCCAGCAAAGGAAAGGACAACGAGCGTTACGAGCAGTACGTC.

The genes are TRBV10-3 and TRBJ1-1; 8 bases line up with TRBD1. CDR1 and CDR2 (germline): ENHRY, SYGVKD. Trimming removed 11 bases from V and 1 base from J; junction bases left unmatched: 6. The CDR3 spans 13 residues. The CDR3 DNA follows: TGTGCCGTAGCCGGGACAGGGAACACTGAAGCTTTCTTT. Amino acids: CAVAGTGNTEAFF.

This clone turned up a few times. The genes are TRBV4-2 and TRBJ1-4; D is undetermined. Trimming took off 1 base at V and 7 bases at J, with 10 bases between the two ends. Germline CDR1 and CDR2: LGHNA and YNFKEQ. This CDR3 region has 14 residues. The CDR3 loop reads CASSQGGWIEKLFF. The DNA for the CDR3 is TGTGCCAGCAGCCAAGGCGGATGGATTGAAAAACTGTTTTTT.

The chain is built from TRBV28 and TRBJ2-1; 8 bases fit TRBD1. V shed 11 bases, J shed 7 bases, and the junction held 19 bases outside the gene matches. The germline V gene encodes CDR1 MDHEN and CDR2 SYDVKM. The CDR3 loop spans 16 amino acids. CDR3 amino acids: CAHARATGTGLNEQFF. CDR3 sequence (DNA): TGTGCCCACGCACGGGCTACCGGGACAGGACTTAATGAGCAGTTCTTC.

This sequence joins TRBV7-9 and TRBJ1-6; 8 nucleotides align to TRBD1. V lost 5 bases and J lost 7; bases outside the gene matches: 13. The CDR3 extends over 17 amino acids. Germline V gene data show CDR1 as SEHNR and CDR2 as FQNEAQ (reference sequence). The DNA for the CDR3 is TGTGCCAGCAGCCCGAACACCCGGACAGGGAAAAATTCACCCCTCCACTTT. The encoded protein is CASSPNTRTGKNSPLHF. Based on the CDR3 plus reference TRBV7-9 and TRBJ1-6, the full variable domain is DTGVSQNPRHKITKRGQNVTFRCDPISEHNRLYWYRQTLGQGPEFLTYFQNEAQLEKSRLLSDRFSAERPKGSFSTLEIQRTEQGDSAMYLCASSPNTRTGKNSPLHFGNGTRLTVT.

The chain uses TRBV19 and TRBJ1-2, with D maybe TRBD1 (5 bases). From germline, CDR1 is LNHDA and CDR2 SQIVND (reference sequence). The ends were cut back, 0 bases at V and 5 bases at J, with 13 bases in the middle. This CDR3 comprises 15 residues. In DNA, the CDR3 is TGTGCCAGTAGTATAGATCCCAGGAAGGGGTATGGCTACACCTTC. Protein sequence: CASSIDPRKGYGYTF.

This chain links TRBV3-1 (or the pseudogene TRBV3-2) with TRBJ2-1, with D possibly matching TRBD2 (6 bases). Germline assignment: CDR1 LGHDT and CDR2 YNNKEL (reference sequence). V was shortened by 4 bases and J by 5 bases, with 18 bases between the two germline ends. The length of the CDR3 is 16 residues. CDR3 DNA sequence: TGTGCCAGCAGCCGCCGGTTGGTTAGCGGCAACAATGAGCAGTTCTTC. Its translation is CASSRRLVSGNNEQFF.

This chain links TRBV7-8 with TRBJ2-7, with D possibly being TRBD1 (6 bases). This CDR3 comprises 16 residues. CDR1 and CDR2 from the germline V gene are SGHVS and FQNEAQ. V was trimmed by 1 base and J by 0 bases, leaving 13 bases between them. The CDR3 sequence: CASSLGGPAASYEQYV. For the CDR3, the DNA is TGTGCCAGCAGCTTAGGGGGGCCAGCCGCCTCCTACGAGCAGTACGTC.

CDR3 sequence: CASRTPNTGELFF. For the CDR3, the DNA is TGTGCCAGCCGGACTCCTAACACCGGGGAGCTGTTTTTT. The chain employs TRBV6-5 and TRBJ2-2, with D maybe TRBD2 (5 bases). This CDR3 has 13 amino acids. CDR1 and CDR2 (germline): MNHEY, SVGAGI. V lost 8 bases, J lost 2 bases, and 9 bases lay in between.

The DNA of the CDR3 is TGTGCCACCAGTGATCCCGGACAGGGATACAATGAGCAGTTCTTC. Protein: CATSDPGQGYNEQFF. This rearrangement joins TRBV24-1 to TRBJ2-1, with 8 bases matching TRBD1. CDR3 length: 15 amino acids. Per the germline V gene, CDR1 is KGHDR and CDR2 is SFDVKD. The trim removed 3 bases at V and 4 bases at J, leaving 4 bases unmatched.

The chain couples TRBV19 to TRBJ1-1, with 7 bases matching TRBD1. The CDR3 sequence is 16 residues long. CDR1 LNHDA and CDR2 SQIVND come from the germline V gene (reference sequence). The trim removed 7 bases at V and 3 bases at J, leaving 14 bases unmatched. CDR3 residues: CASIPVWQGDYTEAFF. The CDR3 nucleotides read TGTGCCAGTATCCCAGTGTGGCAGGGGGATTACACTGAAGCTTTCTTT.

This clone was seen just once. The chain links TRBV19 to TRBJ2-5, with D tentatively TRBD1 (6 bases). Germline loops: CDR1 LNHDA, CDR2 SQIVND (reference sequence). The CDR3 spans 13 residues. Trimming pared 5 bases from V and 5 bases from J, leaving 12 bases between. CDR3 bases: TGTGCCAGTAGTCAGCAGGGGTCCGAGACCCAGTACTTC. Its translation is CASSQQGSETQYF. The full variable domain, its missing parts supplied by reference TRBV19 and TRBJ2-5, is DGGITQSPKYLFRKEGQNVTLSCEQNLNHDAMYWYRQDPGQGLRLIYYSQIVNDFQKGDIAEGYSVSREKKESFPLTVTSAQKNPTAFYLCASSQQGSETQYFGPGTRLLVL.

The chain carries TRBV5-1 and TRBJ2-5; 8 nucleotides line up with TRBD2. This CDR3 region has 16 residues. Trimming took 0 bases from V and 1 from J; bases not matched to a gene: 5. Germline V gene data show CDR1 as SGHRS and CDR2 as YFSETQ. The CDR3: CASSLGAGAVQETQYF. In DNA form, the CDR3 reads TGCGCCAGCAGCTTGGGAGCGGGAGCAGTCCAAGAGACCCAGTACTTC.

The J gene is TRBJ2-3, the V gene TRBV18; D perhaps matches TRBD2 (6 bases). Trimming took 5 bases from V and 0 from J, leaving 21 bases between them. This CDR3 has 18 amino acids. The germline V gene encodes CDR1 KGHSH and CDR2 LQKENI. This CDR3 reads CASSSSAPRETSTDTQYF. In nucleotides, the CDR3 is TGTGCCAGCTCATCTAGCGCCCCCAGGGAAACTAGCACAGATACGCAGTATTTT.

The V and J genes are TRBV30 and TRBJ1-4; D possibly corresponds to TRBD1 (5 bases). CDR1 GTSNPN and CDR2 SVGIG come from the germline V gene (reference sequence). The CDR3 length is 18 residues. V was pared by 8 bases and J by 2 bases, with 27 bases between. The CDR3 DNA reads TGTGCCACGCTCCCCAAGTTGGGGCCGAAACGGACTAATGAAAAACTGTTTTTT. Its protein is CATLPKLGPKRTNEKLFF.

The rearrangement joins TRBV6-5 to TRBJ1-1; D not certain. V was pared by 6 bases and J by 3 bases, with 11 bases between. CDR1 is MNHEY, CDR2 SVGAGI, per germline. The CDR3 has 13 amino acids. The CDR3 protein is CASRSGPHTEAFF. The CDR3 nucleotides read TGTGCCAGCAGGAGCGGGCCTCACACTGAAGCTTTCTTT.

This chain connects TRBV6-4 to TRBJ1-2; D unclear. Germline loops: CDR1 MRHNA, CDR2 SNTAGT. The germline V and J ends were trimmed by 5 bases and 4 bases, with 17 bases remaining between them. This CDR3 contains 15 residues. CDR3 loop: CASSKKVGELYGYTF. CDR3 DNA: TGTGCCAGCAGTAAGAAGGTGGGAGAACTCTATGGCTACACCTTC.

J is TRBJ1-1 and V is TRBV7-9; D is ambiguous. This CDR3 region has 13 residues. Per the germline V gene, CDR1 is SEHNR and CDR2 is FQNEAQ (reference sequence). Trimming cost V 3 bases and J 6 bases, with 11 bases left between them. The CDR3 loop reads CASSLSQVPEAFF. CDR3 sequence (DNA): TGTGCCAGCAGCTTGAGTCAGGTCCCTGAAGCTTTCTTT.

The chain carries TRBV3-1 (or the pseudogene TRBV3-2) and TRBJ2-5; no clear D. Germline loops: CDR1 LGHDT, CDR2 YNNKEL (reference sequence). The CDR3 is made up of 14 amino acids. V lost 1 base and J 2 bases, leaving 8 bases between the germline ends. The CDR3 region has the DNA TGTGCCAGCAGCCAAGTATCGAGGCAAGAGACCCAGTACTTC. As protein: CASSQVSRQETQYF.

The chain uses TRBV9 and TRBJ2-2, with TRBD2 matching 8 bases. Germline V gene lookup returns CDR1 SGDLS and CDR2 YYNGEE. With V trimmed by 5 bases and J by 4 bases, 7 bases remained unmatched. The CDR3 has 15 amino acids. The CDR3 nucleotides read TGTGCCAGCAGGGCCGGGACTAGTGTCACCGGGGAGCTGTTTTTT. Protein sequence: CASRAGTSVTGELFF.

The chain employs TRBV11-2 and TRBJ1-1; D not certain. Looked up from germline, CDR1 is SGHAT and CDR2 is FQNNGV. The CDR3 totals 15 residues. V was clipped by 6 bases and J by 1 base, with 15 bases between them. In nucleotides, the CDR3 is TGTGCCAGCAGAAGCTGGATAGCCGAGAACACTGAAGCTTTCTTT. Its protein product is CASRSWIAENTEAFF.